This T cell receptor (beta chain) was sequenced for a study of glioma-infiltrating T cells after dendritic cell vaccination. The study's findings and limits: Estimated pretreatment TIL content predicted outcome after dendritic cell vaccination.

The CDR3 is 17 amino acids. Trimming took 5 bases from V and 4 from J; bases not matched to a gene: 14. Germline-derived CDR1 and CDR2 are LNHDA and SQIVND (reference sequence). Data came from immunoSEQ multiplex PCR; TCRdb stores just in-frame clones and leaves some out. The data show some 73,000 clones, roughly 80% seen once. Concerning this clone: What it recognizes is unknown.

The chain couples TRBV19 to TRBJ1-2; TRBD1 matches at 9 bases. Source: blood, taken before dendritic cell vaccination. The clonotype comes from a human donor with glioblastoma. The CDR3 here is CASSSGQGSPLFYGYTF. The CDR3 bases are TGTGCCAGTAGTTCCGGACAGGGGTCCCCCCTGTTCTATGGCTACACCTTC. The full variable domain, completed using reference TRBV19 and TRBJ1-2, is DGGITQSPKYLFRKEGQNVTLSCEQNLNHDAMYWYRQDPGQGLRLIYYSQIVNDFQKGDIAEGYSVSREKKESFPLTVTSAQKNPTAFYLCASSSGQGSPLFYGYTFGSGTRLTVV.